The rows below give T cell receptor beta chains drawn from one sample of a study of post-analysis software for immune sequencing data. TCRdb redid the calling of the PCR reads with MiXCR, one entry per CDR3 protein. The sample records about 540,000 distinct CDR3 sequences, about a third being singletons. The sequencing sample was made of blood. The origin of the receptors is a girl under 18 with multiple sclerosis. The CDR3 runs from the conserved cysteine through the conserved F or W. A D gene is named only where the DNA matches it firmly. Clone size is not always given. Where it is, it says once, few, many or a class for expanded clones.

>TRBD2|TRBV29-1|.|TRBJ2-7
CSVVSGGDDEQYF
TGCAGCGTTGTCAGCGGGGGGGATGACGAGCAGTACTTC
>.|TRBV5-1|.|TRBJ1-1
CASSFQRNTEAFF
TGCGCCAGCAGTTTTCAAAGAAACACTGAAGCTTTCTTT
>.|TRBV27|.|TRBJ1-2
CASSLTLKGEFDGYTF
TGTGCCAGCAGTTTAACCTTAAAAGGGGAATTCGATGGCTACACCTTC
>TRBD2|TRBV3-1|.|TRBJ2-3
CASSQARTSGGYTDTQYF
TGTGCCAGCAGCCAAGCCCGGACTAGCGGGGGATACACAGATACGCAGTATTTT
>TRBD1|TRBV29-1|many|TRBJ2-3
CSVESRQGVDTQYF
TGCAGCGTTGAATCGAGACAGGGCGTTGATACGCAGTATTTT
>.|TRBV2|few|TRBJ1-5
CASSDPWAPLDQPQHF
TGTGCCAGCAGTGATCCGTGGGCCCCCTTGGATCAGCCCCAGCATTTT
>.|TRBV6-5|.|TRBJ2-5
CASSLTGSEGWDLYF
TGTGCCAGCAGTTTAACAGGGTCGGAAGGTTGGGACCTGTACTTC
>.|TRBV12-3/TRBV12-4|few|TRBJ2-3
CASAQYGADTQYF
TGTGCCAGCGCACAATATGGTGCAGATACGCAGTATTTT
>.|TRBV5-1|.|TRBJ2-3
CASSMDWSDTQYF
TGCGCCAGCAGCATGGACTGGTCGGATACGCAGTATTTT
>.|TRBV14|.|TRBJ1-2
CASSQALGALDGYTF
TGTGCCAGCAGCCAAGCCTTGGGGGCGCTCGATGGCTACACCTTC
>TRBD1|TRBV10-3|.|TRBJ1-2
CAITQGVDGYTF
TGTGCCATTACCCAGGGGGTTGATGGCTACACCTTC
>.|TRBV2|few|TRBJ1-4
CASMAYRGEKLFF
TGTGCCAGCATGGCCTACCGGGGTGAAAAACTGTTTTTT
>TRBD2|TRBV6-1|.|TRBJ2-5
CASSALRLAGGQETQYF
TGTGCCAGCAGTGCCCTCCGACTAGCGGGGGGGCAGGAGACCCAGTACTTC
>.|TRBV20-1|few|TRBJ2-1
CSARVQGLWVYNEQFF
TGCAGTGCTAGAGTACAGGGATTGTGGGTCTACAATGAGCAGTTCTTC
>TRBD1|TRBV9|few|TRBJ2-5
CASSAETGFETQYF
TGTGCCAGCAGCGCCGAGACAGGGTTCGAGACCCAGTACTTC
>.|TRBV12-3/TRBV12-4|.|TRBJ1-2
CASARAPGGYTF
TGTGCCAGCGCCAGGGCGCCTGGGGGCTACACCTTC
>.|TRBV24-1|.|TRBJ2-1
CATSDFGTDEQFF
TGTGCCACCAGTGATTTTGGAACAGATGAGCAGTTCTTC
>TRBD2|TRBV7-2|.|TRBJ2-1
CASSFVASGGNEQFF
TGTGCCAGCAGCTTTGTTGCTAGCGGGGGGAATGAGCAGTTCTTC
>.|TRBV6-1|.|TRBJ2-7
CASRAHSYEQYF
TGTGCCAGCAGGGCCCACTCCTATGAGCAGTACTTC
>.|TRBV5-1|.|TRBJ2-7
CASSLAGPAYEQYF
TGCGCCAGCAGCTTGGCGGGCCCAGCTTACGAGCAGTACTTC
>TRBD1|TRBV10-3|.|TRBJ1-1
CAISLRTGVRTEAFF
TGTGCCATCAGTCTACGGACAGGCGTCCGGACTGAAGCTTTCTTT
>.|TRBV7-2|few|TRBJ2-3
CASSPVGRTSTDTQYF
TGTGCCAGCAGCCCAGTGGGCAGAACTAGCACAGATACGCAGTATTTT
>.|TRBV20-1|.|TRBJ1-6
CSARDAGLSITYNSPLHF
TGCAGTGCTAGAGATGCGGGACTTAGCATCACCTATAATTCACCCCTCCACTTT
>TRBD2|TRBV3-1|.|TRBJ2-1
CASSQVQRGYNGQFF
TGTGCCAGCAGCCAAGTCCAGCGGGGGTACAATGGACAGTTCTTC
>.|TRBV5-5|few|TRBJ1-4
CASSLWGEKLFF
TGTGCCAGCAGCTTGTGGGGTGAAAAACTGTTTTTT
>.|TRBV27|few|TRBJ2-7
CASSFKTFYEQYF
TGTGCCAGCAGTTTCAAGACATTCTACGAGCAGTACTTC
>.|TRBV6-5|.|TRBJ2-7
CAVKQGGFGTYEQYF
TGTGCCGTCAAGCAAGGGGGGTTTGGGACCTACGAGCAGTACTTC
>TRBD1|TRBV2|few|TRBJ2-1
CASSEQGASYNEQFF
TGTGCCAGCAGTGAACAGGGGGCCTCCTACAATGAGCAGTTCTTC
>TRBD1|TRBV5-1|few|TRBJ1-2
CASSLGTGVHYGYTF
TGCGCCAGCAGCTTGGGGACAGGGGTCCACTATGGCTACACCTTC